The T cell receptor beta chain described here comes from a study of CD8+CD57+ T cells in acquired aplastic anemia (dated by TCRdb to 2016 to 2019). Concerning the study at large: DNA extracted from sorted CD4+ and CD8+ cells had a mean of approximately 3.5 ug, with a range of about 0.18 to 27.4 ug. A CD8+CD57+ expansion meant a frequency higher than the mean frequency seen in healthy subjects.

A note on this clonotype: Its antigen remains undetermined. There are no base qualities to consult, and no much larger clone falls within one base.

Summary of the overall study and its limitations: CD8+ Simpson's diversity did not differ significantly between patients and healthy controls (P=0.060). Although 25 to 30 CD8+ CDR3 sequences were shared by patients and controls, these sequences appeared highly expressed in patients and within the immunodominant clones of patients.

Expansion of CD8+CD57+ cells had been shown by flow cytometry in the patients chosen for sequencing. Severe acquired aplastic anemia was diagnosed in all patients according to International Study of Aplastic Anemia and Agranulocytosis and Camitta criteria. No therapy had been received by the patients at the time of blood sampling. In the study, sorted CD4+ and CD8+ blood T cells from patients with severe aplastic anemia and from healthy subjects underwent deep sequencing of TCR repertoires. In the USA, patient enrollment took place under clinicaltrials.gov protocols 00001620, 01623167, 00001397, 00071045, 00081523 and 00961064. Ficoll-Paque density gradient centrifugation was used to isolate peripheral blood mononuclear cells. Before DNA extraction, CD4+ and CD8+ T cells were sorted by FACS or by magnetic beads. Genomic DNA was used as template for profiling of TCR beta VDJ combinations and CDR3 sequences. TCR repertoire sequencing was run on an Illumina HiSeq 2000. Processing in the source paper ran as follows. Repertoires were assessed using TRBV/TRBJ rearrangement plots, CDR3 size and DJ length profiles, and Simpson's diversity index. The immunodominant clone was defined as the most abundant DNA sequence in deep sequencing data. CDR3 amino acid sequences were checked for sharing between subjects and were compared against published repertoires and the VDJdb database. The public reads were run again by TCRdb, first through fastp at Q25 and then through MiXCR, and only productive beta chains were kept. Rows are combined by CDR3 protein, so each entry shows the most common genes and DNA. TCRdb, not the authors, supplied the V and J calls. For this sample there are approximately 250,000 distinct CDR3 sequences; roughly 82% appear just once. The biggest ten clones account for about 41% of the sample.

Based on the germline V gene, the CDR1 and CDR2 sequences are SGDLS and YYNGEE. V loses 7 bases of germline sequence and J loses 9 bases, and the interval between the two ends is 26 bases. The CDR3 numbers 16 residues from cysteine through phenylalanine. Only the CDR3 portion is preserved as DNA: 48 bases, with reading frame beginning at the first base. The sequenced sample consisted of sorted CD4+, CD8+, or CD8+CD57+ T cells (not recorded which) from PBMCs. Recombination joined TRBV9 with TRBJ2-1; the best D guess is TRBD2, with 6 bases matching. The clonotype comes from a human donor with aplastic anemia. The DNA sequence is given as TGTGCCAGCGGAGCTATTGCGGGAAGCTCCTACTTTGAGCAGTTCTTC. It specifies CASGAIAGSSYFEQFF.